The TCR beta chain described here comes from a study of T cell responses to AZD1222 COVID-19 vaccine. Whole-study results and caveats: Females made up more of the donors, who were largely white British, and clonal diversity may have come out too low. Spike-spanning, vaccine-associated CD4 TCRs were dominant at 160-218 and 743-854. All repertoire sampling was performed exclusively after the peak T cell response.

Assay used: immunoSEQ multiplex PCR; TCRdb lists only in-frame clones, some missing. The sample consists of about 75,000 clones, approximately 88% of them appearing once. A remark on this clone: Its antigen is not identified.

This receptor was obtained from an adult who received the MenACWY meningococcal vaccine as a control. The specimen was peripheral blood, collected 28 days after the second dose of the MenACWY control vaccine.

The CDR3, as DNA: TGTGCCAGCAGGACCACAGGGGTCATGAACACTGAAGCTTTCTTT. It yields the protein CASRTTGVMNTEAFF. The genes are TRBV2 and TRBJ1-1; 7 positions agree with TRBD1. Germline V CDR1 and CDR2: SNHLY, FYNNEI. The CDR3 extends over 15 amino acids. With 6 bases clipped from V and 0 bases from J, the junction kept 7 bases outside the gene matches.